The T cell receptor beta chain under discussion was sequenced for a study of control samples from healthy donors and cancer patients. Assay: immunoSEQ multiplex PCR; the TCRdb copy retains only in-frame clones and omits some. The profile shows 95,000 to 130,000 clones, around 87% of them singletons. Trimming stripped 2 bases from V and 5 bases from J, with 10 bases between. Germline V gene sequence: CDR1 SGHRS, CDR2 YFSETQ. The CDR3 has 13 residues. In its sample, this clone was seen once. The sample taken for sequencing was PBMCs. This chain connects TRBV5-1 to TRBJ2-5; D is perhaps TRBD2 (5 bases). This clonotype was obtained from a woman aged 45-60 years with colorectal cancer. The CDR3 nucleotides read TGCGCCAGCAGCTTCGGGATGTCGGAGACCCAGTACTTC. This gives the protein CASSFGMSETQYF.